The clone carrying this T cell receptor beta chain has just a few counts. Samples were assayed with immunoSEQ v3.0 at survey level. This table comes from immunoSEQ multiplex PCR, and its TCRdb copy is limited to in-frame clones, with some not included. The top ten hold roughly 6.6% of the sample, which has about 36,000 clones, roughly 80% seen once. This sample stems from a study of long-term antiretroviral therapy in people with HIV. CDR3 length: 14 amino acids. Trimming removed 1 base from V and 2 bases from J, with 8 bases in between. Germline values: CDR1 MDHEN, CDR2 SYDVKM. The chain links TRBV28 to TRBJ1-2; D is uncertain. The source was unsorted PBMCs, collected 0.6 years after starting antiretroviral therapy. The TCR originated in a young man with HIV. The CDR3 loop reads CASSLFESNYGYTF. CDR3 in DNA: TGTGCCAGCAGTTTATTCGAGTCCAACTATGGCTACACCTTC.